This T cell receptor beta chain was observed in a study of T cells in Graves' hyperthyroidism and ophthalmopathy. RNA transcripts provided the source from which TCR beta CDR3 regions were amplified. The TCR CDR3 was amplified in a first-round RT-PCR using the HTBI primer set. In TCRdb, the multiplex PCR reads were re-called with MiXCR into one record per CDR3 protein. The data contain some 300,000 distinct CDR3 sequences, about an eighth of them singletons. Germline values: CDR1 SGHAT, CDR2 FQNNGV. This CDR3 has 13 residues. Deletions cut 2 bases from V and 5 bases from J, with 7 bases between. Diagnosis rested on symptoms, serum thyroxine and TRAb, thyroid ultrasound, and orbital computed tomography.

This clonotype originated in a woman aged 25 to 39 with Graves' hyperthyroidism that later progressed to Graves' ophthalmopathy. V usage is TRBV11-2 and J usage is TRBJ2-1; D call uncertain. The specimen was blood. The CDR3 protein is CASSLLRDNEQFF. CDR3 DNA sequence: TGTGCCAGCAGCTTACTTCGGGACAATGAGCAGTTCTTC.